The clone carrying this TCR beta chain was found once. V shed 4 bases, J shed 1 base, and the junction held 2 bases outside the gene matches. CDR1 and CDR2 from the germline V gene are SGHRS and YFSETQ. This CDR3 spans 14 amino acids. The record originates from a study of OX40 agonist ivuxolimab in advanced cancers. The data were produced by immunoSEQ multiplex PCR, yet TCRdb's version contains in-frame clones alone and is incomplete. The sample yields about 100,000 clones, around 94% seen once. This clonotype was obtained from an adult with an advanced solid tumor such as melanoma, head and neck, liver or kidney cancer. Sequences were derived from CD4+ or CD8+ T cells sorted from blood, sampled in a trial of the OX40 agonist ivuxolimab. The chain employs TRBV5-1 and TRBJ2-3, with 8 bases identical to TRBD2. CDR3 sequence reads: CASSLSGGTDTQYF. The CDR3, as DNA: TGCGCCAGCAGCCTTAGCGGGGGCACAGATACGCAGTATTTT.